The rows below give T cell receptor beta chains drawn from one sample of a study of technical replicates of blood from several donors. The assay was immunoSEQ multiplex PCR, and TCRdb's table has in-frame clones only and misses some. Of 75,000 to 95,000 clones detected, around 96% appear once; the ten largest clones hold just over 0.25%. Input material: T cells isolated from PBMCs. These TCRs come from a human donor in good health. Both conserved end residues are part of each CDR3. Fields, in order: CDR3 length, J gene, clone size, D gene, V gene, CDR3 protein, CDR3 DNA. D genes are given only for firm matches. Size is omitted from some rows. Given values are once, few, many or a class for expanded clones.

>14|TRBJ1-4|-|-|TRBV7-2
CASSLVFSNEKLFF
TGTGCCAGCAGCTTAGTTTTCTCTAATGAAAAACTGTTTTTT
>16|TRBJ1-5|-|-|TRBV28
CASSLGVDRPHQPQHF
TGTGCCAGCAGTTTAGGGGTTGACAGGCCGCATCAGCCCCAGCATTTT
>17|TRBJ1-5|medium-sized|TRBD1|TRBV4-1
CASSQDGDSYSNQPQHF
TGCGCCAGCAGCCAAGATGGGGACAGCTATAGCAATCAGCCCCAGCATTTT
>14|TRBJ1-1|-|-|TRBV6-4
CASFPGETNTEAFF
TGTGCCAGCTTCCCGGGAGAAACGAACACTGAAGCTTTCTTT
>16|TRBJ2-5|-|TRBD2|TRBV6-5
CASSYSDLAGEETQYF
TGTGCCAGCAGTTACTCGGATCTAGCGGGAGAGGAGACCCAGTACTTC
>16|TRBJ2-3|-|-|TRBV7-2
CASSFGPSGSTDTQYF
TGTGCCAGCAGCTTTGGACCCAGCGGGAGCACAGATACGCAGTATTTT
>11|TRBJ2-5|-|-|TRBV30
CAWQNQETQYF
TGTGCCTGGCAGAACCAAGAGACCCAGTACTTC
>14|TRBJ1-3|-|-|TRBV18
CASSPPSREDTIYF
TGTGCCAGCTCACCACCGTCAAGGGAGGACACCATATATTTT
>15|TRBJ2-1|-|TRBD2|TRBV7-9
CASSSFSGGANEQFF
TGTGCCAGCAGCTCGTTTAGCGGGGGGGCTAATGAGCAGTTCTTC
>13|TRBJ2-5|-|-|TRBV9
CASSVETSETQYF
TGTGCCAGCAGCGTAGAAACTTCAGAGACCCAGTACTTC
>15|TRBJ1-1|-|-|TRBV5-4
CASSWVRGINTEAFF
TGTGCCAGCAGCTGGGTTAGGGGGATAAACACTGAAGCTTTCTTT
>14|TRBJ2-7|-|TRBD1|TRBV11-1
CASLSGTGGYEQYF
TGTGCCTCCCTGTCCGGGACAGGGGGCTACGAGCAGTACTTC
>15|TRBJ1-1|-|-|TRBV19
CASSTQTRVNTEAFF
TGTGCCAGTAGTACCCAAACACGGGTGAACACTGAAGCTTTCTTT
>15|TRBJ1-5|-|-|TRBV6-1
CASSDQINSNQPQHF
TGTGCCAGCAGTGACCAGATTAATAGCAATCAGCCCCAGCATTTT
>15|TRBJ1-4|-|TRBD1|TRBV7-8
CASSSGQGANEKLFF
TGTGCCAGCAGCTCTGGACAGGGAGCGAATGAAAAACTGTTTTTT
>17|TRBJ1-4|-|-|TRBV6-1
CASSGGGAGSTNEKLFF
TGTGCCAGCAGTGGAGGGGGGGCGGGCTCAACTAATGAAAAACTGTTTTTT
>16|TRBJ1-4|-|-|TRBV27
CASSPFRSVVNEKLFF
TGTGCCAGCAGTCCCTTCCGCAGCGTAGTTAATGAAAAACTGTTTTTT
>15|TRBJ1-2|many|-|TRBV4-1
CASSQLRLVNYGYTF
TGCGCCAGCAGCCAACTCAGGTTGGTTAACTATGGCTACACCTTC
>16|TRBJ2-2|-|-|TRBV19
CASSIRAGSNTGELFF
TGTGCCAGTAGTATCCGGGCGGGGTCGAACACCGGGGAGCTGTTTTTT
>12|TRBJ2-1|-|-|TRBV10-2
CASSPEGNEQFF
TGCGCCAGCAGTCCCGAGGGCAATGAGCAGTTCTTC
>17|TRBJ2-6|-|TRBD2|TRBV27
CASSLGVGGAGANVLTF
TGTGCCAGCAGTTTAGGCGTTGGGGGGGCTGGGGCCAACGTCCTGACTTTC
>13|TRBJ2-5|once|-|TRBV6-1
CASSFGLPELQYF
TGTGCCAGCAGCTTCGGACTCCCGGAGCTCCAGTACTTC
>14|TRBJ2-7|-|TRBD2|TRBV6-5
CASSRLAGAYEQYF
TGTGCCAGCAGTAGACTAGCGGGAGCGTACGAGCAGTACTTC
>17|TRBJ1-1|-|TRBD1|TRBV28
CASSFGLWDRGVAEAFF
TGTGCCAGCAGTTTTGGGCTATGGGACAGGGGAGTTGCCGAAGCTTTCTTT
>16|TRBJ1-5|-|-|TRBV7-8
CASSSSWRGADQPQHF
TGTGCCAGCAGCTCGTCATGGCGGGGCGCCGATCAGCCCCAGCATTTT
>16|TRBJ2-1|-|TRBD2|TRBV27
CASSWGSSGAYNEQFF
TGTGCCAGCAGTTGGGGCTCTAGCGGGGCCTACAATGAGCAGTTCTTC
>13|TRBJ1-2|-|-|TRBV19
CASSPERATGYTF
TGTGCCAGTAGTCCTGAGAGGGCGACTGGCTACACCTTC
>16|TRBJ2-2|-|TRBD2|TRBV7-2
CASSFWRGSNTGELFF
TGTGCCAGCAGCTTCTGGCGGGGGTCCAACACCGGGGAGCTGTTTTTT
>15|TRBJ2-7|-|-|TRBV27
CASSLRGGLPYEQYF
TGTGCCAGCAGTTTAAGGGGGGGGTTACCGTACGAGCAGTACTTC
>12|TRBJ2-1|-|-|TRBV21-1
CASTYDFNEQFF
TGTGCCAGCACTTATGACTTCAATGAGCAGTTCTTC
>17|TRBJ2-3|-|-|TRBV7-2
CASSFGISLAYADTQYF
TGTGCCAGCAGCTTCGGGATTTCATTAGCATACGCAGATACGCAGTATTTT
>17|TRBJ2-7|-|-|TRBV27
CASSLGGSEGRAYEQYF
TGTGCCAGCAGCCTTGGGGGGAGTGAAGGTCGTGCCTACGAGCAGTACTTC
>20|TRBJ2-6|-|-|TRBV10-3
CAISGGRGGTPISGANVLTF
TGTGCCATCAGTGGGGGCAGGGGAGGGACCCCTATCTCTGGGGCCAACGTCCTGACTTTC
>13|TRBJ1-2|-|TRBD1|TRBV14
CASRYGQGDGYTF
TGTGCCAGCAGGTACGGACAGGGTGATGGCTACACCTTC
>15|TRBJ2-3|-|TRBD2|TRBV28
CASSLGTSKADTQYF
TGTGCCAGCAGTTTAGGGACTAGCAAAGCAGATACGCAGTATTTT
>14|TRBJ2-1|-|-|TRBV27
CASSLSGFYNEQFF
TGTGCCAGCAGTTTGTCCGGTTTCTACAATGAGCAGTTCTTC
>16|TRBJ1-1|-|TRBD1|TRBV6-6
CASSSGGREKNTEAFF
TGTGCCAGCAGCTCAGGGGGTCGGGAGAAGAACACTGAAGCTTTCTTT
>16|TRBJ1-1|once|-|TRBV5-4
CASSPRGSALNTEAFF
TGTGCCAGCAGCCCCAGGGGTTCAGCATTGAACACTGAAGCTTTCTTT
>15|TRBJ2-7|-|TRBD1|TRBV7-9
CASSLSGQGNYEQYF
TGTGCCAGCAGCTTATCGGGACAGGGGAACTACGAGCAGTACTTC
>16|TRBJ2-2|once|TRBD1|TRBV5-4
CASSPWMTGGNGELFF
TGTGCCAGCAGTCCTTGGATGACAGGGGGCAACGGGGAGCTGTTTTTT
>13|TRBJ2-7|-|TRBD1|TRBV10-3
CAIRQGLPYEQYF
TGTGCCATCAGACAGGGGCTACCCTACGAGCAGTACTTC
>14|TRBJ1-1|-|-|TRBV7-9
CASSLKASTTEAFF
TGTGCCAGCAGCTTAAAGGCTTCAACGACAGAAGCTTTCTTT
>13|TRBJ2-1|-|-|TRBV4-1
CASSPGDVNEQFF
TGCGCCAGCAGCCCAGGGGACGTAAATGAGCAGTTCTTC
>15|TRBJ2-5|once|-|TRBV5-5
CASSLRTASQETQYF
TGTGCCAGCAGCTTGAGGACAGCGTCCCAAGAGACCCAGTACTTC
>15|TRBJ2-1|-|TRBD2|TRBV5-4
CASSSGGLADNEQFF
TGTGCCAGCAGCTCCGGTGGACTAGCGGACAATGAGCAGTTCTTC